The entry that follows covers one TCR beta chain sequence. The germline V and J ends were trimmed by 3 bases and 0 bases, with 8 bases remaining between them. The length of the CDR3 is 14 residues. Sequencing was performed with immunoSEQ multiplex PCR; in TCRdb, only in-frame clones are kept and a portion is missing. The repertoire has 20,000 to 25,000 clones, about 89% of them found once; the top ten carry approximately 0.54%. This record comes from a study of PD-1 blockade in classical Hodgkin lymphoma. Time point indicated: newly diagnosed, previously untreated cHL patient sample. From thawed PBMCs, CD4+ T cells were purified using magnetic negative selection.

The chain carries TRBV7-1 and TRBJ1-1, with D uncertain. TRBV7-1 is marked as an open reading frame, function uncertain. Material: CD4+ T cells from blood. This clonotype was sampled from a human donor with classical Hodgkin lymphoma. DNA for the CDR3: TGTGCCAGCAGCTCGGACGGAGTGAACACTGAAGCTTTCTTT. Protein product: CASSSDGVNTEAFF.